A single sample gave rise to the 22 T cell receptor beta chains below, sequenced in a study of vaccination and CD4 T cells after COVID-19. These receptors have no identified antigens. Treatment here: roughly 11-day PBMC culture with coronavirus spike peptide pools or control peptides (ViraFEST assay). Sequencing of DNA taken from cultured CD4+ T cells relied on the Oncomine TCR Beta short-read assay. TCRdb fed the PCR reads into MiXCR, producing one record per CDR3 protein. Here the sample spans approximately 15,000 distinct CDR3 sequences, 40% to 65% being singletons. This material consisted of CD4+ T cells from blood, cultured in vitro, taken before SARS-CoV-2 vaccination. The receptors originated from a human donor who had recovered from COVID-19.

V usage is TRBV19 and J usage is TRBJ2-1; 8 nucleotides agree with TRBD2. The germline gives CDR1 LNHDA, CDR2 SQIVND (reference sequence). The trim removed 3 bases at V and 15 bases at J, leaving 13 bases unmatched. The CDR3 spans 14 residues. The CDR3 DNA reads TGTGCCAGTAGTATCGGGAGGGCCTTTGGGGTGGTGTTCTTC. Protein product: CASSIGRAFGVVFF.

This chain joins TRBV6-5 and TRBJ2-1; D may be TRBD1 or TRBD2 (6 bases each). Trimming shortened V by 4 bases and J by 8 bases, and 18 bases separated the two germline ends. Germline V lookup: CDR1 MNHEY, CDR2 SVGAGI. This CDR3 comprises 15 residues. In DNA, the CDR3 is TGTGCCAGCAGTTCCCGCCGGGGGCCCTCTCATGAGCAGTTCTTC. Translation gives CASSSRRGPSHEQFF.

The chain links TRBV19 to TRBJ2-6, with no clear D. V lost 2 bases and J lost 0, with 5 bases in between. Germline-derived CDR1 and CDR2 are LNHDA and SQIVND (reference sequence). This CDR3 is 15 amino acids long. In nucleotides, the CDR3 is TGTGCCAGTAGTATACCCTCCTCTGGGGCCAACGTCCTGACTTTC. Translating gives CASSIPSSGANVLTF.

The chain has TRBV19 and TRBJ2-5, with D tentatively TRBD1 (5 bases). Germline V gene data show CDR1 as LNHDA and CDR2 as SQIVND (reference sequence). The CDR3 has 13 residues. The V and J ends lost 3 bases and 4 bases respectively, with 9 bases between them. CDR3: CASSINRGETQYF. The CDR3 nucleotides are TGTGCCAGTAGTATTAATAGGGGAGAGACCCAGTACTTC.

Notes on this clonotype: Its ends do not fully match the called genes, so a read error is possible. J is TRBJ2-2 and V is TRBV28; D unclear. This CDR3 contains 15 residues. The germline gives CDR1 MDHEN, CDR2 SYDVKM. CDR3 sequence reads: CASSLPGPNAGELFF. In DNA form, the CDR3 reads TGTGCCAGCAGTTTGCCCGGACCGAACGCCGGGGAGCTGTTTTTT.

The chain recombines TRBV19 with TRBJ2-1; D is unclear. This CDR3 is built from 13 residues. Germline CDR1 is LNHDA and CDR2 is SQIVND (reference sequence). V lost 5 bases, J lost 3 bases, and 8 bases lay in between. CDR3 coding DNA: TGTGCCAGTAGTTTAGGGAACTACAATGAGCAGTTCTTC. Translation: CASSLGNYNEQFF. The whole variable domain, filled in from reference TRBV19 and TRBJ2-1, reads DGGITQSPKYLFRKEGQNVTLSCEQNLNHDAMYWYRQDPGQGLRLIYYSQIVNDFQKGDIAEGYSVSREKKESFPLTVTSAQKNPTAFYLCASSLGNYNEQFFGPGTRLTVL.

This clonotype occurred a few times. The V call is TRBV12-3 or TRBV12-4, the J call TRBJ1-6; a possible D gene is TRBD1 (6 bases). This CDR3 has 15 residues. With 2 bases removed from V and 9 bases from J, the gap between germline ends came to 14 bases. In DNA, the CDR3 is TGTGCCAGCAGTTTATGGGGGGCGGGCGTTTCACCCCTCCACTTT. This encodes CASSLWGAGVSPLHF.

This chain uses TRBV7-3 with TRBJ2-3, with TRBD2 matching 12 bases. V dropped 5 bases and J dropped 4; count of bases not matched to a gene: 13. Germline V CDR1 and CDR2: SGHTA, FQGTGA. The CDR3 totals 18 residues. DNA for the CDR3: TGTGCCAGCAGCCAACGGGCTAGCGGGAGGGCCGGCGCAGATACGCAGTATTTT. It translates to CASSQRASGRAGADTQYF.

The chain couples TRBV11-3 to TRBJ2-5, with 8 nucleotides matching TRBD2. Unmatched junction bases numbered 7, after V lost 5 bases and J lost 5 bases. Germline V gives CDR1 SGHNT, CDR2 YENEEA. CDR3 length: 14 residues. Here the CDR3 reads CASSEDGGGETQYF. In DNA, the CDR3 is TGTGCCAGCAGCGAGGACGGGGGGGGCGAGACCCAGTACTTC. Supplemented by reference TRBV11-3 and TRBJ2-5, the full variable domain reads EAGVVQSPRYKIIEKKQPVAFWCNPISGHNTLYWYLQNLGQGPELLIRYENEEAVDDSQLPKDRFSAERLKGVDSTLKIQPAELGDSAVYLCASSEDGGGETQYFGPGTRLLVL.

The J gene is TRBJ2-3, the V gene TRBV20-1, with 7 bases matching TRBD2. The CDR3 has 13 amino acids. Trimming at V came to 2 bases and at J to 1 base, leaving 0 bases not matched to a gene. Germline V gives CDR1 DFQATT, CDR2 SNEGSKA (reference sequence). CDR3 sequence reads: CSARLAGTDTQYF. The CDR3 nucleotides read TGCAGTGCTAGACTAGCGGGCACAGATACGCAGTATTTT.

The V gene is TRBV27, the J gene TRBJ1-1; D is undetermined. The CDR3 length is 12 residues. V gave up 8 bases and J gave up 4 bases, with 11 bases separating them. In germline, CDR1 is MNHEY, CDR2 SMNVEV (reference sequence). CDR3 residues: CASRSGSTEAFF. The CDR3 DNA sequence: TGTGCCAGCCGGTCGGGTAGCACTGAAGCTTTCTTT.

The CDR3 nucleotides read TGTGCCAGCAGTGATCAGGGGATGGGAACCGGGGAGCTGTTTTTT. Its translation: CASSDQGMGTGELFF. The chain is built from TRBV2 and TRBJ2-2, with a possible D match to TRBD1 (6 bases). The germline CDR1 and CDR2 sequences are SNHLY and FYNNEI. Trimming took 3 bases from V and 5 from J, leaving 13 bases between them. The CDR3 contains 15 residues.

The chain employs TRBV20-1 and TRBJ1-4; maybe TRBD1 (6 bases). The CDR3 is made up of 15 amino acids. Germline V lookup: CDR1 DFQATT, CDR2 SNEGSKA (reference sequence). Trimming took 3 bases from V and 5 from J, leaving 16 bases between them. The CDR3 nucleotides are TGCAGTGCTAGTCTCGGGGGCGGTATGAATGAAAAACTGTTTTTT. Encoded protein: CSASLGGGMNEKLFF.

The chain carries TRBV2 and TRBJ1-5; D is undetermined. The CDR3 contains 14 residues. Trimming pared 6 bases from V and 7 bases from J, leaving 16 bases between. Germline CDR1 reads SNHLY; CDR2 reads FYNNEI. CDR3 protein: CASRGTGERQPQHF. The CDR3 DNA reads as TGTGCCAGCAGGGGAACTGGGGAGCGACAGCCCCAGCATTTT.

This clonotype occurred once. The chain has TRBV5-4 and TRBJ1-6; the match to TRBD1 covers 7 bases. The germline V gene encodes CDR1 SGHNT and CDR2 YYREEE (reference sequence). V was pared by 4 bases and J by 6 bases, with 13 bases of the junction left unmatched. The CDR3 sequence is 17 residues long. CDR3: CASSPQSRQGGNSPLHF. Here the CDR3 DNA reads TGTGCCAGCAGCCCCCAATCCAGACAGGGCGGTAATTCACCCCTCCACTTT.

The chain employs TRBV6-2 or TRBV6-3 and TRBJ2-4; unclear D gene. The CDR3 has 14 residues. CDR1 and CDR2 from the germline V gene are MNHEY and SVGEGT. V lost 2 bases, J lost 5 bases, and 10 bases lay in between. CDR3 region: CASSYTAGQNIQYF. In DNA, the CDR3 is TGTGCCAGCAGTTACACGGCCGGTCAAAACATTCAGTACTTC.

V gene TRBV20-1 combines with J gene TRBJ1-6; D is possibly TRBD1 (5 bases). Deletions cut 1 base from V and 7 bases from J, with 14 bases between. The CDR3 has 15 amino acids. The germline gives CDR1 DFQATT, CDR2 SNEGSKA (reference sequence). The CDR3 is CSARARGVRNSPLHF. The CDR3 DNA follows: TGCAGTGCTAGAGCGCGGGGGGTGCGGAATTCACCCCTCCACTTT.

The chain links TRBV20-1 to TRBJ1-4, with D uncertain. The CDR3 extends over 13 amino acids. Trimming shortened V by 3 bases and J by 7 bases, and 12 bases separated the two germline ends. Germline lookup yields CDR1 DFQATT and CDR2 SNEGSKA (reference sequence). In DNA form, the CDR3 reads TGCAGTGCTAGCCGGGCCGGCGCTGAAAAACTGTTTTTT. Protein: CSASRAGAEKLFF.

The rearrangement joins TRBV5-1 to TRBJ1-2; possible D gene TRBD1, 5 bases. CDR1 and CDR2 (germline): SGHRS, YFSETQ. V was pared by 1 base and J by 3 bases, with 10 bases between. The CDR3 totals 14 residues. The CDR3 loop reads CASSLRQGDYGYTF. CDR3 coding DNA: TGCGCCAGCAGCTTGCGGCAGGGCGACTATGGCTACACCTTC.

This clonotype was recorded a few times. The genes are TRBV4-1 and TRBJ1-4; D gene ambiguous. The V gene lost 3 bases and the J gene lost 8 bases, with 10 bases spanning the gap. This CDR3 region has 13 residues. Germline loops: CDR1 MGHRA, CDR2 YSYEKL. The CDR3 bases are TGCGCCAGCAGCCAGTGGACGCCCGAAAAACTGTTTTTT. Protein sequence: CASSQWTPEKLFF.

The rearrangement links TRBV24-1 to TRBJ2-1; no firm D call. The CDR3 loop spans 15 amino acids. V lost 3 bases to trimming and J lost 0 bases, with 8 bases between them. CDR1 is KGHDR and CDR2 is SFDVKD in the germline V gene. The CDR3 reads CATSDPSSSYNEQFF. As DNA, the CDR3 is TGTGCCACCAGTGATCCCTCAAGCTCCTACAATGAGCAGTTCTTC.

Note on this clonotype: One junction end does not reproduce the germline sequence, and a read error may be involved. The DNA for the CDR3 is TGTGCCAGCAGCTCTCTCTCGGGACAGGGTAATGGCTACATCTTC. Translated: CASSSLSGQGNGYIF. V usage is TRBV11-3 and J usage is TRBJ1-2, with TRBD1 matching over 9 bases. Germline values: CDR1 SGHNT, CDR2 YENEEA. The CDR3 has 15 amino acids.